This is a list of T cell receptor beta chains from one sample in a study of blood T cell repertoires in COVID-19. Data came from immunoSEQ multiplex PCR; TCRdb stores just in-frame clones and leaves some out. The data hold under 250,000 clones, with approximately 84% observed a single time. Sequenced sample: peripheral blood. Every receptor here comes from a woman aged 60-75 years with acute or convalescent COVID-19. CDR3s include the opening cysteine and the closing phenylalanine or tryptophan. Each record gives: J gene, D gene, clone size, V gene, CDR3 DNA, CDR3 protein. D genes are given only for firm matches. Size is stated for part of the rows, as once, few or many counts, or as a class when the clone is expanded.

TRBJ2-7 - - TRBV5-6 TGTGCCAGCAGCTTGGGTGACAGGAGCTCCTACGAGCAGTACTTC CASSLGDRSSYEQYF
TRBJ2-7 TRBD1 - TRBV3-1/TRBV3-2 TGTGCCAGCCGCGGGCGGGACAGGCCGGTCTACGAGCAGTACTTC CASRGRDRPVYEQYF
TRBJ1-1 - - TRBV27 TGTGCCAGCAGCCAGGGAATGAACACTGAAGCTTTCTTT CASSQGMNTEAFF
TRBJ1-1 - - TRBV5-4 TGTGCCAGCAGCTTGGATATGGGGGACACGGTTGGGCATGAAGCTTTCTTT CASSLDMGDTVGHEAFF
TRBJ1-2 TRBD1 - TRBV6-5 TGTGCCAGCAGCTCCGGGACAGGGATAATTGGCTACACCTTC CASSSGTGIIGYTF
TRBJ1-3 - few TRBV7-9 TGTGCCAGCAGCTTAGGCGCGGGAAACACCATATATTTT CASSLGAGNTIYF
TRBJ1-1 TRBD1 - TRBV19 TGTGCCAGTAGTATGGACAGGGGTACTGAAGCTTTCTTT CASSMDRGTEAFF
TRBJ2-7 - - TRBV7-2 TGTGCCAGCAGCTTAGGGACAGACGAGCAGTACTTC CASSLGTDEQYF
TRBJ2-5 - - TRBV6-5 TGTGCCAGCAGTTACTCCCTTGTGTCGGAGACCCAGTACTTC CASSYSLVSETQYF
TRBJ1-1 - - TRBV6-5 TGTGCCAGCAGTTACGAGCCAGGGGCGACCACTGAAGCTTTCTTT CASSYEPGATTEAFF
TRBJ1-6 - - TRBV5-6 TGTGCCAGCAGCGAGACTCAGGGGAATAGAGATTCACCCCTCCACTTT CASSETQGNRDSPLHF
TRBJ1-1 - - TRBV4-3 TGCGCCAGCAGTCAAGATCCCCCTCCAGGGTCAACTGAAGCTTTCTTT CASSQDPPPGSTEAFF
TRBJ1-1 - - TRBV7-3 TGTGCCAGCAGCTTAAATGGAGGGTTTGGGATGAACACTGAAGCTTTCTTT CASSLNGGFGMNTEAFF
TRBJ2-1 - - TRBV12-3/TRBV12-4 TGTGCCAGCAGTCCCGGGACCTACAATGAGCAGTTCTTC CASSPGTYNEQFF
TRBJ2-5 TRBD2 - TRBV13 TGTGCCAGCAGCGACGGGAGGCAAGAGACCCAGTACTTC CASSDGRQETQYF
TRBJ2-3 - - TRBV19 TGTGCCAGTAGTAACTACCCCACGGCCAGCACAGATACGCAGTATTTT CASSNYPTASTDTQYF